The following is a TCR beta chain sequence with its context. CDR3 size: 13 residues. Germline V CDR1 and CDR2: SQVTM, ANQGSEA. V shed 7 bases and J shed 0 bases, with 12 bases lying between them. This sample is drawn from a study of blood T cell repertoires in COVID-19. Original handling: Amplification with reference gene primers provided the estimates of nucleated cell counts. The table came from immunoSEQ multiplex PCR; TCRdb's copy has only in-frame clones and leaves some out. V and J calls and clone size follow that table, whereas D and trimming were derived from the DNA. This table holds roughly 230,000 clones, about 83% found once.

This clonotype was sampled from a man in his forties or fifties with active or convalescent COVID-19. The chain is built from TRBV29-1 and TRBJ1-1, with D unclear. Sequenced sample: peripheral blood. CDR3 nucleotide sequence: TGCAGCGCTACCACAGACATGAACACTGAAGCTTTCTTT. This encodes CSATTDMNTEAFF.